This entry concerns a single TCR beta chain. Amplification used 60 Vbeta primers and 13 Jbeta primers. The data were produced by immunoSEQ multiplex PCR, yet TCRdb's version contains in-frame clones alone and is incomplete. The sample holds 110,000 or so clones, around 77% seen once. The J segment lost 9 bases and the V segment lost 3 bases, leaving 1 base of the junction unmatched. This CDR3 is 14 amino acids long. Looked up from germline, CDR1 is SEHNR and CDR2 is FQNEAQ (reference sequence). The data belong to a study of cytomegalovirus exposure and HLA in healthy donors. This receptor was taken from a woman in her thirties in good health and CMV-seropositive. Sequenced input: PBMCs. The chain links TRBV7-9 to TRBJ2-1; 14 bases are a match to TRBD2. CDR3 sequence reads: CASSLGLAGVEQFF. The CDR3 nucleotides read TGTGCCAGCAGCTTGGGACTAGCGGGAGTTGAGCAGTTCTTC. Complete variable domain (other parts from reference TRBV7-9 and TRBJ2-1): DTGVSQNPRHKITKRGQNVTFRCDPISEHNRLYWYRQTLGQGPEFLTYFQNEAQLEKSRLLSDRFSAERPKGSFSTLEIQRTEQGDSAMYLCASSLGLAGVEQFFGPGTRLTVL.